The 14 T cell receptor beta chains reported below all come from one sample, sequenced in a study of CD8+ T cells in alopecia areata. The sample's treatment: oral pan-JAK inhibitor, 5-10 mg twice daily. It was cDNA, reverse transcribed from extracted RNA, that served as the sequencing template. The protocol was immunoSEQ multiplex PCR, while the TCRdb copy is restricted to in-frame clones and leaves out a portion. The sample holds about 300,000 clones; 58% are singletons and the top ten take 1.8%. Material: CD4+ T cells sorted from blood, obtained at week 24, from a patient treated with tofacitinib. Receptor source: a human donor with alopecia areata.

The chain joins TRBV4-1 to TRBJ1-5; 10 bases map to TRBD1. This CDR3 region has 16 residues. With V trimmed by 1 base and J by 6 bases, 6 bases remained unmatched. Germline V CDR1 and CDR2: MGHRA, YSYEKL. CDR3 sequence: CASSQVGGTGVQPQHF. The CDR3 DNA sequence: TGCGCCAGCAGCCAAGTAGGGGGGACAGGGGTTCAGCCCCAGCATTTT.

This clone was detected once. This chain joins TRBV6-1 and TRBJ2-3; 12 bases are shared with TRBD2. The CDR3 extends over 14 amino acids. Germline V gene sequence: CDR1 MNHNS, CDR2 SASEGT. Losses at the gene ends were 9 bases for V and 4 bases for J; bases not matched to a gene: 5. The CDR3 region is CASILAGGPDTQYF. DNA of the CDR3: TGTGCCAGTATTCTAGCGGGGGGGCCAGATACGCAGTATTTT.

This sequence joins TRBV20-1 and TRBJ1-3; no firm D call. This CDR3 is 11 amino acids long. The V end was cut by 6 bases, the J end by 1 base, with 4 bases between. Germline CDR1 is DFQATT and CDR2 is SNEGSKA (reference sequence). The CDR3 loop is CSAESGNTIYF. For the CDR3, the DNA is TGCAGTGCCGAATCTGGAAACACCATATATTTT.

The rearrangement links TRBV6-5 to TRBJ2-5; maybe TRBD1 (6 bases). Looked up from germline, CDR1 is MNHEY and CDR2 is SVGAGI. This CDR3 has 14 amino acids. Trimming removed 2 bases at V and 3 bases at J, with 10 bases between. The CDR3 reads CASSYDRSEETQYF. In nucleotides, the CDR3 is TGTGCCAGCAGTTACGACAGGAGCGAAGAGACCCAGTACTTC.

The sample holds a few counts of this clone. The chain links TRBV6-5 to TRBJ1-2, with D perhaps TRBD1 (6 bases). The CDR3 runs 13 residues. Trimming pared 2 bases from V and 2 bases from J, leaving 6 bases between. Germline lookup yields CDR1 MNHEY and CDR2 SVGAGI. The CDR3 region has the DNA TGTGCCAGCAGTTACGACAGGAACTATGGCTACACCTTC. It specifies CASSYDRNYGYTF.

The CDR3 nucleotides read TGCAGCGTTGCCCAGGGCTCCTACAATGAGCAGTTCTTC. As protein: CSVAQGSYNEQFF. The chain uses TRBV29-1 and TRBJ2-1, with D tentatively TRBD1 (5 bases). CDR1 and CDR2 (germline): SQVTM, ANQGSEA. V was trimmed by 4 bases and J by 0 bases, leaving 7 bases between them. The CDR3 consists of 13 residues.

On this clone itself: This specimen includes other DNA sequences encoding the same CDR3. The rearrangement links TRBV29-1 to TRBJ1-2, with a tentative D call TRBD1 (5 bases). V shed 6 bases and J shed 2 bases, with 10 bases lying between them. Germline V CDR1 and CDR2: SQVTM, ANQGSEA. The CDR3 spans 12 residues. The CDR3 nucleotides are TGCAGCGTCGGGACGGGGAACTATGGCTACACCTTC. Its protein product is CSVGTGNYGYTF.

The V call is TRBV30, the J call TRBJ1-1; the D gene is possibly TRBD1 (6 bases). Trimming left V 1 base short and J 1 base short, with 10 bases between. The CDR3 loop spans 14 amino acids. Germline V gene lookup returns CDR1 GTSNPN and CDR2 SVGIG (reference sequence). CDR3 protein: CAWSARDKNTEAFF. CDR3 nucleotides: TGTGCCTGGAGTGCCCGGGACAAGAACACTGAAGCTTTCTTT. The variable domain in full, completed from reference TRBV30 and TRBJ1-1, reads SQTIHQWPATLVQPVGSPLSLECTVEGTSNPNLYWYRQAAGRGLQLLFYSVGIGQISSEVPQNLSASRPQDRQFILSSKKLLLSDSGFYLCAWSARDKNTEAFFGQGTRLTVV.

The genes are TRBV15 and TRBJ2-7; the match to TRBD1 covers 8 bases. Germline assignment: CDR1 LNHNV and CDR2 YYDKDF (reference sequence). With V trimmed by 2 bases and J by 6 bases, 9 bases remained unmatched. The CDR3 has 15 amino acids. CDR3 in amino acids: CATSRPGQDQVEQYF. CDR3 in DNA: TGTGCCACCAGCAGACCGGGACAGGACCAGGTCGAGCAGTACTTC.

This clone showed up just a few times. The chain uses TRBV6-1 and TRBJ1-6, with TRBD1 matching over 8 bases. The CDR3 loop spans 14 amino acids. Per the germline V gene, CDR1 is MNHNS and CDR2 is SASEGT. The trim removed 2 bases at V and 7 bases at J, leaving 1 base unmatched. For the CDR3, the DNA is TGTGCCAGCAGTGAACAGGGGGCGAATTCACCCCTCCACTTT. This sequence encodes CASSEQGANSPLHF.

The CDR3 DNA is TGTGCCTGGAGTATAAACAGGGGCAATCAGCCCCAGCATTTT. It is translated as CAWSINRGNQPQHF. V usage is TRBV30 and J usage is TRBJ1-5, with a weak D call TRBD1 (6 bases). CDR1 is GTSNPN and CDR2 is SVGIG in the germline V gene (reference sequence). Trimming pared 2 bases from V and 2 bases from J, leaving 10 bases between. The CDR3 is 14 amino acids.

The sample holds a few counts of this clone. This chain uses TRBV30 with TRBJ1-3, with D possibly matching TRBD1 (5 bases). The germline CDR1 and CDR2 sequences are GTSNPN and SVGIG (reference sequence). V was cut by 1 base and J by 0 bases, with 10 bases left in between. This CDR3 contains 15 residues. For the CDR3, the DNA is TGTGCCTGGAGTGCGGGACGCGTCTCTGGAAACACCATATATTTT. Its translation is CAWSAGRVSGNTIYF.

The CDR3 spells CASSPGGSRGEQTQYF. Here the CDR3 DNA reads TGTGCCAGCAGCCCTGGTGGGAGCCGGGGGGAGCAGACCCAGTACTTC. The gene calls are TRBV5-4 and TRBJ2-5, with 7 bases that match TRBD2. The ends lost 4 bases at V and 6 bases at J; junction bases unmatched: 15. This CDR3 spans 16 amino acids. Germline V lookup: CDR1 SGHNT, CDR2 YYREEE (reference sequence).

This clone was counted between two and nine times. The chain uses TRBV4-1 and TRBJ1-2; 10 bases line up with TRBD1. Germline values: CDR1 MGHRA, CDR2 YSYEKL. V shed 5 bases and J 8 bases; nucleotides not matched to a gene: 17. There are 17 residues in the CDR3. CDR3 residues: CASSYPVRDRGREGYTF. CDR3 DNA: TGCGCCAGCAGCTATCCTGTCCGTGACAGGGGGCGCGAAGGCTACACCTTC.